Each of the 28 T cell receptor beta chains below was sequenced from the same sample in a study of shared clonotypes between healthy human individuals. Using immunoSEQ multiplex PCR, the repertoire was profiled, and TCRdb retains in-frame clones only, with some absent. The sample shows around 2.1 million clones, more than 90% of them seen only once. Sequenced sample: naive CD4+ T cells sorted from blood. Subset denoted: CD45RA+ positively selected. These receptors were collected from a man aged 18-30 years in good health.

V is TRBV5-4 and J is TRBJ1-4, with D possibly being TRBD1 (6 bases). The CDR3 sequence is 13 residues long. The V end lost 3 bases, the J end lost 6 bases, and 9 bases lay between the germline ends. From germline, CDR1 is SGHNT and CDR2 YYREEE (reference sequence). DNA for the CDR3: TGTGCCAGCAGCTCGACAGGAGATGAAAAACTGTTTTTT. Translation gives CASSSTGDEKLFF. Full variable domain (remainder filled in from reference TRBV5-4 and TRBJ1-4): ETGVTQSPTHLIKTRGQQVTLRCSSQSGHNTVSWYQQALGQGPQFIFQYYREEENGRGNFPPRFSGLQFPNYSSELNVNALELDDSALYLCASSSTGDEKLFFGSGTQLSVL.

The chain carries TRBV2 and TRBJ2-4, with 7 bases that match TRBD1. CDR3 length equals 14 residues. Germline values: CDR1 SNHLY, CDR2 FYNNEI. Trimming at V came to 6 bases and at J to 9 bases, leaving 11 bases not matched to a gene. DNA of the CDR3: TGTGCCAGCAGAGCCACGACAGGGAATGCCATTCAGTACTTC. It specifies CASRATTGNAIQYF.

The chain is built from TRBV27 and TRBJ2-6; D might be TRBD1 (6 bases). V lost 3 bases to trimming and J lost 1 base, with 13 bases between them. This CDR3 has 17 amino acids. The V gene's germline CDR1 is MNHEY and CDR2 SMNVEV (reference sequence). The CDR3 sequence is CASSFIRGVSGANVLTF. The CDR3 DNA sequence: TGTGCCAGCAGTTTTATCAGGGGCGTTTCTGGGGCCAACGTCCTGACTTTC.

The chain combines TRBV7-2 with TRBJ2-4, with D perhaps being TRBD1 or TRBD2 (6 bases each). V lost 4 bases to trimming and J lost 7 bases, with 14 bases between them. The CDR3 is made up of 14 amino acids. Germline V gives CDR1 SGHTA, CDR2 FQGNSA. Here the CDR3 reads CASSSSQGGNIQYF. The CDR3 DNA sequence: TGTGCCAGCAGCTCCTCACAGGGAGGTAACATTCAGTACTTC.

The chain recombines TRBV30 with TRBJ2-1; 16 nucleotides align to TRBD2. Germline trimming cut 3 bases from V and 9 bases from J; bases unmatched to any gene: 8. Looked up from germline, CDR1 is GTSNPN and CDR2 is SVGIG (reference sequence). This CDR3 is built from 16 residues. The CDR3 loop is CAWSPGTSGRGVEQFF. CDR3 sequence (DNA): TGTGCCTGGAGCCCCGGGACTAGCGGGAGGGGAGTTGAGCAGTTCTTC.

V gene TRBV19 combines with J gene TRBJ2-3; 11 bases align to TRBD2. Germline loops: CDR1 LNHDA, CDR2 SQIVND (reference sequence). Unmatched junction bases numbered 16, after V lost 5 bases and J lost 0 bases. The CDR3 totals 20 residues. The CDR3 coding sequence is TGTGCCAGTAGTCGAGCCCCCGGGACTAGCGGCTTCTCCAGCACAGATACGCAGTATTTT. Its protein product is CASSRAPGTSGFSSTDTQYF.

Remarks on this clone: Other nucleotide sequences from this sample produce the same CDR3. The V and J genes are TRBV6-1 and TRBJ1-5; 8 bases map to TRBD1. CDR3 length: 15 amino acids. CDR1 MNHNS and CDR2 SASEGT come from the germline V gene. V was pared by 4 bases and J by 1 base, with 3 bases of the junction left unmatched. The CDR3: CASSATGGSNQPQHF. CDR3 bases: TGTGCCAGCAGTGCAACAGGGGGGAGCAATCAGCCCCAGCATTTT.

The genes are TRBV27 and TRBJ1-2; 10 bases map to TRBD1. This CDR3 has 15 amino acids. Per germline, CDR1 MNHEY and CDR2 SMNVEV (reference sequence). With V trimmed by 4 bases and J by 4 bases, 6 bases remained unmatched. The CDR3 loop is CASSSRDRGVYGYTF. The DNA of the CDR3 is TGTGCCAGCAGTTCTCGGGACAGGGGCGTCTATGGCTACACCTTC.

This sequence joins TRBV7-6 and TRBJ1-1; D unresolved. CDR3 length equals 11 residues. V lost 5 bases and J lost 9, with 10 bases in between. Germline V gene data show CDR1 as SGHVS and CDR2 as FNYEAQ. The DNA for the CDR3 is TGTGCCAGCAGCCGCGGGTTACAAGCTTTCTTT. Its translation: CASSRGLQAFF.

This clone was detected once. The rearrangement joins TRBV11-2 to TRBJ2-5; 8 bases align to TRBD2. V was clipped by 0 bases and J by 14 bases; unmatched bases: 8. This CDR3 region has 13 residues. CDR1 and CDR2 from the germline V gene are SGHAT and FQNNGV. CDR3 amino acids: CASSLDPSGLDYF. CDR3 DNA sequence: TGTGCCAGCAGCTTAGACCCTAGCGGGTTGGACTACTTC.

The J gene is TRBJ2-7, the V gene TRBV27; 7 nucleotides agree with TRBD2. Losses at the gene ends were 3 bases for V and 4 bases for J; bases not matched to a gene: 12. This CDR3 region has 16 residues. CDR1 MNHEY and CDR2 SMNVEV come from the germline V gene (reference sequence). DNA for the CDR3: TGTGCCAGCAGTTTCCCCGCCCGGGGGGTAGTGTACGAGCAGTACTTC. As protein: CASSFPARGVVYEQYF.

In DNA, the CDR3 is TGTGCCAGCAGCAGGGCCCCCCTACGCGAGCAGTACTTC. Translated, it gives CASSRAPLREQYF. V is TRBV6-5 and J is TRBJ2-7, with D possibly being TRBD1 (5 bases). Between the trimmed V and J ends, which lost 6 bases and 6 bases, there was a span of 15 bases. Germline CDR1 reads MNHEY; CDR2 reads SVGAGI. This CDR3 is built from 13 residues.

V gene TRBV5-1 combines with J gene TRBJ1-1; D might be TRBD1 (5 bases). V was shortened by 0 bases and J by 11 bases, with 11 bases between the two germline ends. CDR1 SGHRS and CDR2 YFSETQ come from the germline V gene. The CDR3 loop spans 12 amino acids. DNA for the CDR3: TGCGCCAGCAGCTTGGAAGGGGCGATCGCTTTCTTT. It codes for CASSLEGAIAFF. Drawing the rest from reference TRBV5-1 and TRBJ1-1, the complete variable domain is KAGVTQTPRYLIKTRGQQVTLSCSPISGHRSVSWYQQTPGQGLQFLFEYFSETQRNKGNFPGRFSGRQFSNSRSEMNVSTLELGDSALYLCASSLEGAIAFFGQGTRLTVV.

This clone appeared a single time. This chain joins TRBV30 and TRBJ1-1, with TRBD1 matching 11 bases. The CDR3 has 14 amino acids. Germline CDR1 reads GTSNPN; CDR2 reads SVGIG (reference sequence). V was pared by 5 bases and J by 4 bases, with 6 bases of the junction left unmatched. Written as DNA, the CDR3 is TGTGCCTGGCGACGGGACAGGGGGGGCACTGAAGCTTTCTTT. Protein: CAWRRDRGGTEAFF.

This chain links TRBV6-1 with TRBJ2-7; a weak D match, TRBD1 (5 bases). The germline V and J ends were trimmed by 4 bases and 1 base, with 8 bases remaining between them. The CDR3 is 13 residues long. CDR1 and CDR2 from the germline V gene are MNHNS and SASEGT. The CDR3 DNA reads TGTGCCAGCAGTGTTTCAGGGTCCTACGAGCAGTACTTC. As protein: CASSVSGSYEQYF.

In nucleotides, the CDR3 is TGTGCCAGCAGCCGGTGGGGCGGCTTCTCTGGGGCCAACGTCCTGACTTTC. It codes for CASSRWGGFSGANVLTF. This rearrangement joins TRBV27 to TRBJ2-6; D possibly corresponds to TRBD1 (5 bases). CDR3 length equals 17 residues. Trimming took off 6 bases at V and 0 bases at J, with 15 bases between the two ends. In germline, CDR1 is MNHEY, CDR2 SMNVEV (reference sequence). Drawing the rest from reference TRBV27 and TRBJ2-6, the complete variable domain is EAQVTQNPRYLITVTGKKLTVTCSQNMNHEYMSWYRQDPGLGLRQIYYSMNVEVTDKGDVPEGYKVSRKEKRNFPLILESPSPNQTSLYFCASSRWGGFSGANVLTFGAGSRLTVL.

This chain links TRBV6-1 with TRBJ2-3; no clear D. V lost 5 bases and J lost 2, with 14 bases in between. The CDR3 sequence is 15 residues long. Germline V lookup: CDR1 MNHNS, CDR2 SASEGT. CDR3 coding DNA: TGTGCCAGCAGTCCTTCCCCGCAGCCCACAGATACGCAGTATTTT. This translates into CASSPSPQPTDTQYF.

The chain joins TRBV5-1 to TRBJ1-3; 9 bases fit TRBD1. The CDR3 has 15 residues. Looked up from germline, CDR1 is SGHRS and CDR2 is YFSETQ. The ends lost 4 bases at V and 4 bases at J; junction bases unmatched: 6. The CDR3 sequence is CASSVPTGGGNTIYF. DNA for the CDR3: TGCGCCAGCAGCGTCCCGACAGGGGGAGGAAACACCATATATTTT.

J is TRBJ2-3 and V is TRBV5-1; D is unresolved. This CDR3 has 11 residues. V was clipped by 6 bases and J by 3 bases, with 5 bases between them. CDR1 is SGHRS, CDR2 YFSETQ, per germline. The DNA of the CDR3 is TGCGCCAGCAAGCAGACAGATACGCAGTATTTT. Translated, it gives CASKQTDTQYF.

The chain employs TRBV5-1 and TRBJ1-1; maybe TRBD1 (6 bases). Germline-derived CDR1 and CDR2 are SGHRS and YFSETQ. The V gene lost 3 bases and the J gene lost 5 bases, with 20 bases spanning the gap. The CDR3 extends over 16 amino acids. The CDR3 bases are TGCGCCAGCAGCTCAGGACAGCTCGCCACGGGGACTGAAGCTTTCTTT. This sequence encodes CASSSGQLATGTEAFF. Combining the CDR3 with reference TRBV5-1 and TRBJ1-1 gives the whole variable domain KAGVTQTPRYLIKTRGQQVTLSCSPISGHRSVSWYQQTPGQGLQFLFEYFSETQRNKGNFPGRFSGRQFSNSRSEMNVSTLELGDSALYLCASSSGQLATGTEAFFGQGTRLTVV.

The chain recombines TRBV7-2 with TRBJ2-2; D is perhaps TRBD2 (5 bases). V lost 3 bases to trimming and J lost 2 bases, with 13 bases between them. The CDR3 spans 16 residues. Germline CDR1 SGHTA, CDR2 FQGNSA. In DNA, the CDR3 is TGTGCCAGCAGCTTGGACTCGCGGATTAACACCGGGGAGCTGTTTTTT. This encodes CASSLDSRINTGELFF.

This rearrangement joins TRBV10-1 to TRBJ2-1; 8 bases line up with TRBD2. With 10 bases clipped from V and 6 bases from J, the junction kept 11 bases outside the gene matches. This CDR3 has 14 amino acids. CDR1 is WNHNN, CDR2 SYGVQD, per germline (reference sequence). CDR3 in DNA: TGCGCCACCCGGAATAGCGGGAACCCCAATGAGCAGTTCTTC. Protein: CATRNSGNPNEQFF.

CDR3 loop: CAWSVDRARGEQYF. Here the CDR3 DNA reads TGTGCCTGGAGTGTGGACAGGGCTAGGGGAGAGCAGTACTTC. The rearrangement uses TRBV30 and TRBJ2-7; 8 positions match TRBD1. The germline V gene has CDR1 GTSNPN and CDR2 SVGIG (reference sequence). This CDR3 is 14 amino acids long. V shed 0 bases and J 7 bases; nucleotides not matched to a gene: 8. Looking up the rest from reference TRBV30 and TRBJ2-7 gives the full variable domain: SQTIHQWPATLVQPVGSPLSLECTVEGTSNPNLYWYRQAAGRGLQLLFYSVGIGQISSEVPQNLSASRPQDRQFILSSKKLLLSDSGFYLCAWSVDRARGEQYFGPGTRLTVT.

This chain's CDR3 is CASSEALRGLAGGSDHEQYF. DNA of the CDR3: TGTGCCAGCAGTGAAGCGCTTCGGGGACTAGCGGGAGGATCCGACCACGAGCAGTACTTC. The chain has TRBV6-1 and TRBJ2-7; 15 nucleotides line up with TRBD2. The germline CDR1 and CDR2 sequences are MNHNS and SASEGT. V gave up 0 bases and J gave up 5 bases; unmatched junction bases: 14. The CDR3 loop spans 20 amino acids.

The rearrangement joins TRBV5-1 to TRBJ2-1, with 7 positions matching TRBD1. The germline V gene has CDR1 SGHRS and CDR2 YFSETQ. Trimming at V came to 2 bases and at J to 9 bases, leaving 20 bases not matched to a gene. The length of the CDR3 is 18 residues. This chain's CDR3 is CASSFPNGTVGASGEQFF. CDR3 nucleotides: TGCGCCAGCAGCTTCCCTAATGGGACAGTGGGAGCTTCGGGTGAGCAGTTCTTC.

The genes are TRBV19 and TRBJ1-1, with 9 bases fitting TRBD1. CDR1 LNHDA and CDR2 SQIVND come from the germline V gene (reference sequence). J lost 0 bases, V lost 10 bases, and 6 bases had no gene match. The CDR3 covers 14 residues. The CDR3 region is CATGQGLLNTEAFF. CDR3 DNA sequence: TGTGCCACCGGACAGGGGCTTCTGAACACTGAAGCTTTCTTT.

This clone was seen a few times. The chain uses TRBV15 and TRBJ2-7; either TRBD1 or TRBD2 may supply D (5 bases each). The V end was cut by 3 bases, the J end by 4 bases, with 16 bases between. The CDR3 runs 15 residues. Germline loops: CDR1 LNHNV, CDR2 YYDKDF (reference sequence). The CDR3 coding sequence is TGTGCCACCAGCAGGCAGGGACCAAACCCTTACGAGCAGTACTTC. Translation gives CATSRQGPNPYEQYF. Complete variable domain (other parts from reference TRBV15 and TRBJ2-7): DAMVIQNPRYQVTQFGKPVTLSCSQTLNHNVMYWYQQKSSQAPKLLFHYYDKDFNNEADTPDNFQSRRPNTSFCFLDIRSPGLGDTAMYLCATSRQGPNPYEQYFGPGTRLTVT.

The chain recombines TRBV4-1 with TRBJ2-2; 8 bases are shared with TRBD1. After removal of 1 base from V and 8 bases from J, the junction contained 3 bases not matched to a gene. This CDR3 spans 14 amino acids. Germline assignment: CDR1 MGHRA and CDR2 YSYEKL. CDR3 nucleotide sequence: TGCGCCAGCAGCCAAGGACAGGGGATGGGGGAGCTGTTTTTT. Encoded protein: CASSQGQGMGELFF.